Following are 13 T cell receptor beta chains from one sample sequenced in a study of blood T cells in healthy people across ages. The use of a sample-barcoded 5' primer and a J-beta primer mix characterized a second PCR of about 6 to 12 cycles. A single record per CDR3 protein comes from TCRdb applying MiXCR to the 5' RACE reads. The table has 1.5 million to 2 million distinct CDR3 sequences, less than 50% seen once. The sample consisted of blood. The source of these receptors is a woman aged 40 to 55 in good health.

The V gene is TRBV7-9, the J gene TRBJ2-7; D is ambiguous. The CDR3 totals 14 residues. Deletions cut 4 bases from V and 1 base from J, with 11 bases between. Germline loops: CDR1 SEHNR, CDR2 FQNEAQ (reference sequence). The CDR3 sequence: CASSSVSGSYEQYF. The DNA of the CDR3 is TGTGCCAGCAGCTCGGTCAGTGGATCCTACGAGCAGTACTTC.

The table lists this clonotype with a few counts. V gene TRBV7-2 combines with J gene TRBJ1-2; TRBD1 matches at 9 bases. The J segment lost 7 bases and the V segment lost 4 bases, leaving 4 bases of the junction unmatched. The CDR3 has 13 amino acids. CDR1 and CDR2 (germline): SGHTA, FQGNSA. As DNA, the CDR3 is TGTGCCAGCAGCTCACAGGGGGCAGGTGGCTACACCTTC. It codes for CASSSQGAGGYTF.

The chain has TRBV5-6 and TRBJ2-5, with 14 positions matching TRBD2. CDR1 and CDR2 from the germline V gene are SGHDT and YYEEEE. V shed 0 bases, J shed 5 bases, and the junction held 9 bases outside the gene matches. The CDR3 runs 18 residues. CDR3 DNA: TGTGCCAGCAGCTTGGATCGGACTAGCGGGGGGAAGTATGAGACCCAGTACTTC. Its protein is CASSLDRTSGGKYETQYF.

The chain has TRBV14 and TRBJ2-7, with 8 bases identical to TRBD2. From germline, CDR1 is SGHDN and CDR2 FVKESK. The CDR3 is 14 amino acids. The ends lost 4 bases at V and 7 bases at J; junction bases unmatched: 9. In DNA form, the CDR3 reads TGTGCCAGCAGCCCGCGGGGGGCTTACAATGAGCAGTACTTC. It codes for CASSPRGAYNEQYF.

The chain combines TRBV2 with TRBJ1-6; 7 positions agree with TRBD1. The CDR3 runs 13 residues. Germline-derived CDR1 and CDR2 are SNHLY and FYNNEI. Trimming removed 9 bases from V and 7 bases from J; junction bases left unmatched: 6. The CDR3 DNA reads TGTGCCAGTTCGGACAGGAGGAATTCACCCCTCCACTTT. Translation gives CASSDRRNSPLHF.

Of note for this clonotype: An end of the junction does not agree with germline; a read error may underlie this. CDR3 amino acids: CASSVGTSGASTDTRYF. In nucleotides, the CDR3 is TGTGCCAGCAGCGTAGGTACTAGCGGGGCCTCCACAGATACGCGGTATTTT. This chain uses TRBV9 with TRBJ2-3, with TRBD2 matching 10 bases. Germline lookup yields CDR1 SGDLS and CDR2 YYNGEE. This CDR3 region has 17 residues. The whole variable domain, filled in from reference TRBV9 and TRBJ2-3, reads DSGVTQTPKHLITATGQRVTLRCSPRSGDLSVYWYQQSLDQGLQFLIQYYNGEERAKGNILERFSAQQFPDLHSELNLSSLELGDSALYFCASSVGTSGASTDTRYFGPGTRLTVL.

This clonotype was seen at least ten times. V and J are TRBV4-1 and TRBJ1-2; possibly TRBD1 for D (5 bases). The V gene's germline CDR1 is MGHRA and CDR2 YSYEKL. CDR3 size: 15 residues. The germline V and J ends were trimmed by 1 base and 0 bases, with 9 bases remaining between them. The CDR3 DNA is TGCGCCAGCAGCCAAGTTAAGGGGACTAACTATGGCTACACCTTC. This codes for CASSQVKGTNYGYTF.

The J gene is TRBJ1-4, the V gene TRBV9, with D possibly TRBD1 on 6 matching bases. CDR1 is SGDLS and CDR2 is YYNGEE in the germline V gene. The CDR3 runs to 15 residues. Deletions cut 4 bases from V and 1 base from J, with 11 bases between. The CDR3 protein is CASSLQGRTNEKLFF. DNA for the CDR3: TGTGCCAGCAGCTTACAGGGCCGAACTAATGAAAAACTGTTTTTT.

Worth noting for this clonotype: A junction boundary mismatches the germline segment, possibly from a read error. The chain has TRBV5-5 and TRBJ2-1; TRBD1 matches at 8 bases. The CDR3 length is 15 residues. CDR1 is SGHKS and CDR2 is YYEKEE in the germline V gene (reference sequence). This CDR3 is CASGFQGATIGEQFF. In nucleotides, the CDR3 is TGTGCCAGCGGCTTCCAGGGGGCGACAATTGGGGAGCAGTTCTTC.

The chain joins TRBV12-3 or TRBV12-4 to TRBJ2-3; D not resolved. V was pared by 3 bases and J by 1 base, with 11 bases between. This CDR3 contains 15 residues. CDR3 sequence: CASSFGPAGTDTQYF. For the CDR3, the DNA is TGTGCCAGCAGTTTTGGGCCAGCTGGCACAGATACGCAGTATTTT.

This clonotype was observed a few times. The rearrangement joins TRBV3-1 to TRBJ2-1; possibly TRBD2 for D (5 bases). This CDR3 contains 15 residues. Germline values: CDR1 LGHDT, CDR2 YNNKEL (reference sequence). Trimming stripped 4 bases from V and 5 bases from J, with 15 bases between. CDR3 DNA: TGTGCCAGCAGCCGAGTGGTAGCGACCCACAATGAGCAGTTCTTC. This codes for CASSRVVATHNEQFF.

Comment on this clonotype: Germline and junction disagree at one end, which may indicate a read error. The chain couples TRBV7-8 to TRBJ2-7, with unresolved D. The CDR3 has 16 residues. Germline V gives CDR1 SGHVS, CDR2 FQNEAQ. The CDR3 nucleotides are TGCGCCAGCAGCTTACGACCATCAGGAGCCATCTACGAGCAGTACTTC. It translates to CASSLRPSGAIYEQYF.

This clonotype was counted a few times. The CDR3 sequence: CASSQPRTGYNSPLHF. In DNA, the CDR3 is TGTGCCAGCAGTCAACCACGGACAGGCTATAATTCACCCCTCCACTTT. The rearrangement joins TRBV6-6 to TRBJ1-6; 7 bases map to TRBD1. The CDR3 contains 16 residues. CDR1 and CDR2 from the germline V gene are MNHNY and SVGAGI (reference sequence). V trimming: 5 bases; J trimming: 3 bases; junction bases outside the gene matches: 7.